These T cell receptor beta chains were read from a single sample in a study of blood T cell repertoires in COVID-19. Using immunoSEQ multiplex PCR, the repertoire was profiled, and TCRdb retains in-frame clones only, with some absent. Of nearly 350,000 clones in the sample, around 90% were seen once. The sample comprised peripheral blood. These receptors originate from a woman between 18 and 29 years old who had recovered from COVID-19. Each CDR3 is given with its conserved first and last residue.

J	V	CDR3
TRBJ2-5	TRBV19	CASSLYLYQETQYF
TRBJ1-2	TRBV6-1	CASSEYTGTF
TRBJ2-5	TRBV28	CASSAPGYQETQYF
TRBJ1-3	TRBV7-9	CASSLTGVSGNTIYF
TRBJ1-1	TRBV4-3	CASSHLGFAGTEAFF
TRBJ1-6	TRBV11-3	CASSFRQGNGDSPLHF
TRBJ2-3	TRBV11-3	CASSPRSRTTDTQYF
TRBJ2-3	TRBV30	CAWSLRDRVLDTQYF
TRBJ2-1	TRBV6-2/TRBV6-3	CASSYLRVTGGRYNEQFF
TRBJ2-1	TRBV4-1	CASSQTAGGDGTSPNEQFF
TRBJ1-2	TRBV15	CATSRARAFYGYTF
TRBJ1-2	TRBV2	CASSGNDRAYGYTF
TRBJ2-3	TRBV10-2	CASNLLAGITDTQYF
TRBJ1-5	TRBV6-6	CASSPLVRHYSNQPQHF
TRBJ1-4	TRBV15	CATSIRSFNEKLFF
TRBJ1-1	TRBV5-4	CASSFSGGAEAFF
TRBJ2-1	TRBV7-9	CASSPRAIPGLAGEQFF
TRBJ2-4	TRBV29-1	CSAGDRVNIQYF